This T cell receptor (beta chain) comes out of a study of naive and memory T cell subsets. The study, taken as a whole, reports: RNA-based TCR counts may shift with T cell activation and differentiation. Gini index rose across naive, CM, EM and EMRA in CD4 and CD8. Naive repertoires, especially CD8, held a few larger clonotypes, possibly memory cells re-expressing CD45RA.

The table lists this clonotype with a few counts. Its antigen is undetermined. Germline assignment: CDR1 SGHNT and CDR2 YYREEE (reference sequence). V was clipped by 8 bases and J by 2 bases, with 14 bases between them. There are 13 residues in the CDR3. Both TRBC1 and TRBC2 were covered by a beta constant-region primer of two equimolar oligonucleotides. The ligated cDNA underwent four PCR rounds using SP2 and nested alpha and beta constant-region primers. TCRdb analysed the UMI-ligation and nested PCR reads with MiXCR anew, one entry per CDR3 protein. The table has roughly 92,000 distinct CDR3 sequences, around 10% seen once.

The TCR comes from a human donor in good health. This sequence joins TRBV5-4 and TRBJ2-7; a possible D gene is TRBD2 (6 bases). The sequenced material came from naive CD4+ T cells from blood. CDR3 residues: CASQISGTYEQYF. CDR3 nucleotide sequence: TGTGCCAGTCAGATTAGCGGAACCTACGAGCAGTACTTC.